A single sample is the source of the 24 T cell receptor beta chains below, sequenced in a study of PD-1 blockade in classical Hodgkin lymphoma. This table comes from immunoSEQ multiplex PCR, and its TCRdb copy is limited to in-frame clones, with some not included. The repertoire holds 75,000 to 100,000 clones, with more than 80% as singletons. Relapse was seen in all patients after autologous stem cell transplantation, and brentuximab vedotin exposure was variable. The sequenced sample was peripheral blood mononuclear cells (PBMCs), obtained before the second cycle of nivolumab. These receptors all come from a human donor with classical Hodgkin lymphoma.

The rearrangement uses TRBV6-1 and TRBJ1-5, with 7 bases identical to TRBD1. The CDR3 runs 13 residues. From germline, CDR1 is MNHNS and CDR2 SASEGT. V shed 5 bases and J 5 bases; nucleotides not matched to a gene: 3. The CDR3 spells CASSSRGDQPQHF. The CDR3 DNA reads as TGTGCCAGCAGTAGCAGGGGGGATCAGCCCCAGCATTTT.

The gene calls are TRBV19 and TRBJ1-3, with D uncertain. The CDR3 extends over 11 amino acids. Looked up from germline, CDR1 is LNHDA and CDR2 is SQIVND (reference sequence). V was shortened by 3 bases and J by 9 bases, with 6 bases between the two germline ends. Written as DNA, the CDR3 is TGTGCCAGTAGTATGGTGAGCACCATATATTTT. It translates to CASSMVSTIYF.

This rearrangement joins TRBV29-1 to TRBJ2-2, with D perhaps given as TRBD1 or TRBD2 (6 bases each). The V end lost 2 bases, the J end lost 5 bases, and 15 bases lay between the germline ends. Per the germline V gene, CDR1 is SQVTM and CDR2 is ANQGSEA. This CDR3 contains 15 residues. DNA for the CDR3: TGCAGCGTTGAAAAGGGGGGTAGGGGAACCGGGGAGCTGTTTTTT. Translation: CSVEKGGRGTGELFF.

The genes are TRBV19 and TRBJ1-1; 9 bases fit TRBD1. Looked up from germline, CDR1 is LNHDA and CDR2 is SQIVND (reference sequence). The CDR3 runs to 17 residues. The junction had 12 bases not matched to a gene; V was cut back by 6 bases and J by 1 base. The CDR3 nucleotides are TGTGCCAGTAGAACCCACAGGGGGCGGGGGACGAACACTGAAGCTTTCTTT. Protein sequence: CASRTHRGRGTNTEAFF.

The V call is TRBV19, the J call TRBJ1-3; 7 bases are a match to TRBD1. V shed 3 bases, J shed 2 bases, and the junction held 4 bases outside the gene matches. The germline V gene encodes CDR1 LNHDA and CDR2 SQIVND (reference sequence). This CDR3 is 15 amino acids long. The CDR3 sequence: CASSIGDRAGNTIYF. The CDR3 DNA reads TGTGCCAGTAGTATTGGCGACAGGGCTGGAAACACCATATATTTT.

J is TRBJ2-7 and V is TRBV18; TRBD1 is a possible D gene (5 bases). Between the trimmed V and J ends, which lost 3 bases and 6 bases, there was a span of 12 bases. Germline-derived CDR1 and CDR2 are KGHSH and LQKENI. This CDR3 is 13 amino acids long. CDR3 region: CASSPAREGEQYF. CDR3 bases: TGTGCCAGCTCACCTGCCAGGGAAGGCGAGCAGTACTTC.

This chain links TRBV18 with TRBJ2-1; D tentatively fits TRBD1 or TRBD2 (5 bases each). The CDR3 is 13 amino acids. Germline V gene sequence: CDR1 KGHSH, CDR2 LQKENI. With 5 bases removed from V and 7 bases from J, the gap between germline ends came to 12 bases. The CDR3: CASSTGTMNEQFF. CDR3 nucleotides: TGTGCCAGCTCAACCGGGACGATGAATGAGCAGTTCTTC.

This clone was seen a single time. The gene calls are TRBV7-9 and TRBJ2-6, with D perhaps matching TRBD1 or TRBD2 (6 bases each). The CDR3 runs to 19 residues. The V and J ends lost 5 bases and 4 bases respectively, with 24 bases between them. CDR1 is SEHNR and CDR2 is FQNEAQ in the germline V gene (reference sequence). In DNA form, the CDR3 reads TGTGCCAGCAGCCCTTTAACTTCCGGGGGCGGTCGAGGGGCCAACGTCCTGACTTTC. This sequence encodes CASSPLTSGGGRGANVLTF.

This rearrangement joins TRBV4-1 to TRBJ1-5; TRBD1 might be the D (5 bases). Trimming took 3 bases from V and 7 from J, leaving 13 bases between them. The CDR3 has 14 residues. Germline V gene lookup returns CDR1 MGHRA and CDR2 YSYEKL. CDR3 coding DNA: TGCGCCAGCAGCCAGTTGGGACCGAGGCAGCCCCAGCATTTT. Translating gives CASSQLGPRQPQHF.

CDR3 DNA sequence: TGCGCCAGCAGCCAAGTTCCTAGCGGGAGACCCACAGATACGCAGTATTTT. This sequence encodes CASSQVPSGRPTDTQYF. V usage is TRBV4-1 and J usage is TRBJ2-3; 10 bases map to TRBD2. Germline V gene data show CDR1 as MGHRA and CDR2 as YSYEKL. CDR3 length: 17 amino acids. V lost 1 base, J lost 2 bases, and 6 bases stayed unmatched.

The table lists this clone with a count of one. The chain carries TRBV7-2 and TRBJ2-1; no firm D call. Germline CDR1 is SGHTA and CDR2 is FQGNSA. V lost 2 bases, J lost 3 bases, and 2 bases lay in between. The CDR3 extends over 12 amino acids. The CDR3 here is CASSLLYNEQFF. The CDR3, as DNA: TGTGCCAGCAGCTTACTCTACAATGAGCAGTTCTTC.

The rearrangement uses TRBV9 and TRBJ2-1; no clear D. The V and J ends lost 0 bases and 0 bases respectively, with 10 bases between them. CDR1 and CDR2 from the germline V gene are SGDLS and YYNGEE. The CDR3 is made up of 16 amino acids. The CDR3 reads CASSVALLSSYNEQFF. For the CDR3, the DNA is TGTGCCAGCAGCGTAGCGCTGCTTAGCTCCTACAATGAGCAGTTCTTC.

This clone was seen only once. The chain links TRBV10-2 to TRBJ2-3; 11 positions match TRBD2. Germline V gene sequence: CDR1 WSHSY, CDR2 SAAADI. The trim removed 4 bases at V and 6 bases at J, leaving 9 bases unmatched. The CDR3 sequence is 16 residues long. As DNA, the CDR3 is TGCGCCAGCAGTGTCCGACTAGCGGGACGCGGGGATACGCAGTATTTT. Its protein is CASSVRLAGRGDTQYF.

The V call is TRBV19, the J call TRBJ2-3; 7 nucleotides align to TRBD2. CDR3 length: 13 amino acids. CDR1 is LNHDA, CDR2 SQIVND, per germline (reference sequence). With V trimmed by 8 bases and J by 1 base, 3 bases remained unmatched. CDR3 DNA: TGTGCCAGTCGGAGCGGGGGCACAGATACGCAGTATTTT. As protein: CASRSGGTDTQYF.

J is TRBJ1-1 and V is TRBV5-6; TRBD1 agrees at 8 bases. The germline V gene has CDR1 SGHDT and CDR2 YYEEEE. This CDR3 is built from 12 residues. V trimming: 4 bases; J trimming: 7 bases; junction bases outside the gene matches: 3. The CDR3 coding sequence is TGTGCCAGCAGCGCGGGACAGGTTGAAGCTTTCTTT. Amino acid sequence: CASSAGQVEAFF.

The chain employs TRBV9 and TRBJ1-3, with 11 bases that match TRBD1. This CDR3 is 18 amino acids long. V shed 0 bases, J shed 2 bases, and the junction held 7 bases outside the gene matches. The germline V gene encodes CDR1 SGDLS and CDR2 YYNGEE. The CDR3 loop is CASSVAVPGQGAGNTIYF. CDR3 nucleotide sequence: TGTGCCAGCAGCGTAGCTGTACCGGGACAGGGGGCTGGAAACACCATATATTTT.

The rearrangement joins TRBV11-3 to TRBJ2-5; D might be TRBD1 (6 bases). This CDR3 is 13 amino acids long. Germline CDR1 is SGHNT and CDR2 is YENEEA. V dropped 3 bases and J dropped 5 bases, with 10 bases sitting between them. In DNA, the CDR3 is TGTGCCAGCAGCTTGACAGGTTTGGAGACCCAGTACTTC. Protein product: CASSLTGLETQYF. Drawing the rest from reference TRBV11-3 and TRBJ2-5, the complete variable domain is EAGVVQSPRYKIIEKKQPVAFWCNPISGHNTLYWYLQNLGQGPELLIRYENEEAVDDSQLPKDRFSAERLKGVDSTLKIQPAELGDSAVYLCASSLTGLETQYFGPGTRLLVL.

The chain uses TRBV6-6 and TRBJ1-1; D is unresolved. The germline CDR1 and CDR2 sequences are MNHNY and SVGAGI (reference sequence). Trimming shortened V by 2 bases and J by 1 base, and 5 bases separated the two germline ends. The CDR3 loop spans 13 amino acids. The CDR3 DNA sequence: TGTGCCAGCAGTTACAAAGGGAACACTGAAGCTTTCTTT. Protein: CASSYKGNTEAFF.

The V gene is TRBV10-3, the J gene TRBJ1-1, with D perhaps matching TRBD1 (6 bases). The CDR3 loop spans 15 amino acids. CDR1 and CDR2 (germline): ENHRY, SYGVKD. The V end lost 6 bases, the J end lost 4 bases, and 18 bases lay between the germline ends. The CDR3 region is CAIRDRGGTGTEAFF. CDR3 in DNA: TGTGCCATCAGGGATAGGGGGGGTACGGGCACTGAAGCTTTCTTT.

The gene calls are TRBV6-1 and TRBJ2-2; D gene ambiguous. Germline CDR1 MNHNS, CDR2 SASEGT. This CDR3 is 14 amino acids long. Trimming cost V 3 bases and J 9 bases, with 14 bases left between them. CDR3 sequence reads: CASSEDPAVRELFF. DNA for the CDR3: TGTGCCAGCAGTGAGGACCCAGCTGTACGGGAGCTGTTTTTT.

As regards this clone: The sample contains more than one DNA sequence encoding this CDR3. The chain combines TRBV7-2 with TRBJ2-2; possible D gene TRBD1, 5 bases. Per the germline V gene, CDR1 is SGHTA and CDR2 is FQGNSA. This CDR3 is built from 14 residues. V was clipped by 2 bases and J by 1 base, with 5 bases between them. CDR3 nucleotide sequence: TGTGCCAGCAGCTTAAGGGGGAACACCGGGGAGCTGTTTTTT. This gives the protein CASSLRGNTGELFF.

This clone has just one count. The chain is built from TRBV14 and TRBJ2-2; 11 bases line up with TRBD2. V trimming: 4 bases; J trimming: 0 bases; junction bases outside the gene matches: 16. This CDR3 is built from 21 residues. The germline gives CDR1 SGHDN, CDR2 FVKESK. CDR3 sequence (DNA): TGTGCCAGCAGCCGCCTCCCGCCGGGGACTAGCGGAGCCGCGAACACCGGGGAGCTGTTTTTT. This sequence encodes CASSRLPPGTSGAANTGELFF.

The rearrangement links TRBV9 to TRBJ2-5, with TRBD2 matching 14 bases. The CDR3 spans 19 residues. In germline, CDR1 is SGDLS, CDR2 YYNGEE. The J segment lost 2 bases and the V segment lost 3 bases, leaving 12 bases of the junction unmatched. The CDR3 spells CASSARLAGGGPKQETQYF. The CDR3 DNA is TGTGCCAGCAGCGCCAGACTAGCGGGAGGGGGTCCCAAACAAGAGACCCAGTACTTC.

This chain connects TRBV5-5 to TRBJ1-1; D is unclear. Per the germline V gene, CDR1 is SGHKS and CDR2 is YYEKEE (reference sequence). This CDR3 is 13 amino acids long. V was pared by 2 bases and J by 7 bases, with 12 bases between. DNA of the CDR3: TGTGCCAGCAGCTTAGGAGGATGGAATGAAGCTTTCTTT. Its protein is CASSLGGWNEAFF.